The source of this T cell receptor (beta chain) is a study of shared clonotypes between healthy human individuals. General study points: It was expected that sequencing depth would affect clonotype sharing among donors.

TCRdb's copy holds only in-frame clones and misses some; the assay was immunoSEQ multiplex PCR. The repertoire holds 1.5 million to 2.5 million clones, with around 96% as singletons. CD45RO-negative, CCR7-positively selected cells formed the naive CD8 fraction, excluding terminally differentiated effector memory CD45RA+ cells. A note on this clone: The target antigen is unknown.

Germline loops: CDR1 SEHNR, CDR2 FQNEAQ (reference sequence). V gave up 5 bases and J gave up 1 base; unmatched junction bases: 8. This CDR3 comprises 16 residues. The TCR comes from a man younger than 35 in good health. V and J are TRBV7-9 and TRBJ2-3; 8 bases map to TRBD2. Specimen: naive CD8+ T cells sorted from blood. CDR3 DNA sequence: TGTGCCAGCAGCCCCAGGGTAGCGGGGCGCACAGATACGCAGTATTTT. Protein: CASSPRVAGRTDTQYF.